This T cell receptor beta chain originates from a study of CD8 T cells in ankylosing spondylitis. CDR3 length equals 17 residues. In germline, CDR1 is MNHNS, CDR2 SASEGT. The junction had 15 bases not matched to a gene; V was cut back by 6 bases and J by 3 bases. Quantitative 5'-RACE was performed with molecular barcodes, and it yielded the TCR beta libraries. TCRdb reprocessed the 5' RACE reads with MiXCR, giving one entry per CDR3 protein. The table has approximately 260,000 distinct CDR3 sequences, around 7.8% seen once. The study's findings and limits: Some of the motif variants had earlier been found in reactive arthritis patients' fluid and blood.

This clonotype was recorded at least ten times. Its specificity is unknown. The receptor was derived from a male donor with ankylosing spondylitis or in good health (not recorded which). The sample was blood, either unsorted or a sorted T cell fraction (not recorded which). The chain recombines TRBV6-1 with TRBJ2-3; 7 nucleotides match TRBD2. The chain's CDR3 is CASRSFPGGMWTDTQYF. DNA for the CDR3: TGTGCCAGCAGATCCTTCCCCGGGGGGATGTGGACAGATACGCAGTATTTT.